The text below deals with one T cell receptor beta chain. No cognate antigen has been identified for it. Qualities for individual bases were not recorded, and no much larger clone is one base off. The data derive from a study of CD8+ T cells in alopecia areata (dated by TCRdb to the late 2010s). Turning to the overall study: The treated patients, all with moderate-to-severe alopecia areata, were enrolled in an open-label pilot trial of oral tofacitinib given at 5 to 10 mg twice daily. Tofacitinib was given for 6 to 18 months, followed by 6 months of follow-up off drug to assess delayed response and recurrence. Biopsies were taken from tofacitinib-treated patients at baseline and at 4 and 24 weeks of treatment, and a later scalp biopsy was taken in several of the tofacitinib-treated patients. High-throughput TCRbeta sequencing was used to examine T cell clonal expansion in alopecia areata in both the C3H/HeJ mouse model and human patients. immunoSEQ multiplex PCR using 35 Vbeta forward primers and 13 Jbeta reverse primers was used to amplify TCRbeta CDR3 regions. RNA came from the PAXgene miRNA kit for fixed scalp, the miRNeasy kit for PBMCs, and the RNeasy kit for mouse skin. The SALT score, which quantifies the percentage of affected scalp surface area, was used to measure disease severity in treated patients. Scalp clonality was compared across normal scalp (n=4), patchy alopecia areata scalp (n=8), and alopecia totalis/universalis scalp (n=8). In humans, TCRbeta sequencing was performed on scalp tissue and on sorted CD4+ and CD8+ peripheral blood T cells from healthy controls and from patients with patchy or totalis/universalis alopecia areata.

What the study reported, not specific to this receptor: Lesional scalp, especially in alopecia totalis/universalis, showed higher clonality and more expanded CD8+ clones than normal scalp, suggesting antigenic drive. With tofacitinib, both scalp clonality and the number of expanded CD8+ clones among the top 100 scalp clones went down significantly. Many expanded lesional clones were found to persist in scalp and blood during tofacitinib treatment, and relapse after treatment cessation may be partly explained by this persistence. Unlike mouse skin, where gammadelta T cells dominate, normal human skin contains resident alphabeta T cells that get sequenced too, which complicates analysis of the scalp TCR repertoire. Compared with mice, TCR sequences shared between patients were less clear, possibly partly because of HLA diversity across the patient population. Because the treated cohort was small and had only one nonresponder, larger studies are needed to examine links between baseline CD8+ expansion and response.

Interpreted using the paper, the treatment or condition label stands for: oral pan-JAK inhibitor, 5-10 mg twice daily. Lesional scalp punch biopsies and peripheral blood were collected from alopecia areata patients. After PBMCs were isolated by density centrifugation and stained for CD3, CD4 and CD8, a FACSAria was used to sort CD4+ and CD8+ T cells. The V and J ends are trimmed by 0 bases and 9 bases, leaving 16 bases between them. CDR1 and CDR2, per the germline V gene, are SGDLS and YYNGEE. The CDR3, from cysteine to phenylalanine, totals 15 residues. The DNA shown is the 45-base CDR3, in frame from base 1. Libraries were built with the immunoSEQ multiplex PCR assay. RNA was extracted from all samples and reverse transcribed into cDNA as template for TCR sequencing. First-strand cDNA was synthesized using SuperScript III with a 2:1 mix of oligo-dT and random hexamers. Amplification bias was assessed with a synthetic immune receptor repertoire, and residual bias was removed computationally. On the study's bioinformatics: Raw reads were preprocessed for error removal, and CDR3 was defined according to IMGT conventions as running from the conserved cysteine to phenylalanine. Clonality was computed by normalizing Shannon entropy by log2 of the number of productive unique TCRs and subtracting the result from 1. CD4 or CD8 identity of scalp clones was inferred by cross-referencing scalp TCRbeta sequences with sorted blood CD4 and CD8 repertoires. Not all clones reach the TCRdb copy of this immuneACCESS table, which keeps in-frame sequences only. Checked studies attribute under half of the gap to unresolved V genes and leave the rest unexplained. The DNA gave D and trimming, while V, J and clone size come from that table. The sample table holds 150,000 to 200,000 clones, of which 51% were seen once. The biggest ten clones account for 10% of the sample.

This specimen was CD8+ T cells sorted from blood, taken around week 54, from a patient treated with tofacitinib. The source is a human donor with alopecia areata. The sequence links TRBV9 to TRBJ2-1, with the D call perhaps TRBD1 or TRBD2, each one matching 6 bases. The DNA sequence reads TGTGCCAGCAGCGTAGGGGGGGACAATCGACGTGAGCAGTTCTTC. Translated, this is CASSVGGDNRREQFF.